This TCR beta chain comes out of a study of cytomegalovirus exposure and HLA in healthy donors. This clone has only one observation. Researchers ran the PCR with 60 Vbeta and 13 Jbeta primers. Profiled with immunoSEQ multiplex PCR; TCRdb holds only in-frame clones, not every one. This sample has approximately 110,000 clones, with 76% found just once. This clonotype was obtained from a man aged 50 to 59 in good health and CMV-seronegative. The source material was PBMCs.

CDR3 DNA: TGCAGCGTTGGGGAGAGGGAGTGGGGCTATGGCTACACCTTC. The encoded protein is CSVGEREWGYGYTF. V is TRBV29-1 and J is TRBJ1-2; D is undetermined. With 4 bases removed from V and 4 bases from J, the gap between germline ends came to 16 bases. Germline lookup yields CDR1 SQVTM and CDR2 ANQGSEA. The CDR3 has 14 residues. Filled out from reference TRBV29-1 and TRBJ1-2, the complete variable domain reads SAVISQKPSRDICQRGTSLTIQCQVDSQVTMMFWYRQQPGQSLTLIATANQGSEATYESGFVIDKFPISRPNLTFSTLTVSNMSPEDSSIYLCSVGEREWGYGYTFGSGTRLTVV.